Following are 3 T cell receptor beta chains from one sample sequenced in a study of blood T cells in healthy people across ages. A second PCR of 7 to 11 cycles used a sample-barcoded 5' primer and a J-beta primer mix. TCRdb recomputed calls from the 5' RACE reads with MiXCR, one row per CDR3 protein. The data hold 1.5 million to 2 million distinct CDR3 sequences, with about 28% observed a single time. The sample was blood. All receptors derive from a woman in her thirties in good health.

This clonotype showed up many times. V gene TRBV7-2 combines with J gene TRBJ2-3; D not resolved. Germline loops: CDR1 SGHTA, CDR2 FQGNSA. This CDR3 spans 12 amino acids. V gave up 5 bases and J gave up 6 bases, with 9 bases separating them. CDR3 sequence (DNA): TGTGCCAGCAGCCAGTCGGGCGATACGCAGTATTTT. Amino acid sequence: CASSQSGDTQYF.

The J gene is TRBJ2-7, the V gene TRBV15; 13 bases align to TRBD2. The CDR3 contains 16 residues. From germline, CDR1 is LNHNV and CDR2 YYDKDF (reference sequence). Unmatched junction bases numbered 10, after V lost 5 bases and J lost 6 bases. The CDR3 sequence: CATSPIGGLAGAEQYF. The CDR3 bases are TGTGCCACCAGCCCCATCGGCGGACTAGCGGGGGCCGAGCAGTACTTC.

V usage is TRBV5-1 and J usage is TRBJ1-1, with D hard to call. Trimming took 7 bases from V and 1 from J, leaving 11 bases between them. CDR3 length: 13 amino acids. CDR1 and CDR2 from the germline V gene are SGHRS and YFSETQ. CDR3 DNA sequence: TGCGCCAGCGGCACCACACCGAACACTGAAGCTTTCTTT. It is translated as CASGTTPNTEAFF.